The present entry profiles one TCR beta chain with its context. Its specificity is not known. The sample is drawn from a study of cytomegalovirus exposure and HLA in healthy donors. Study results and limitations: Cytomegalovirus status, reportedly, was diagnosed with high specificity and sensitivity by the classifier. TCR association rates varied by HLA locus in a later analysis, with DRB1 highest and HLA-C lowest.

Vbeta (60) and Jbeta (13) primers were used in the PCR. Some clones are missing from TCRdb's copy, which holds only in-frame ones; the method was immunoSEQ multiplex PCR. The sample records under 150,000 clones, 82% being singletons. The sequencing sample was made of PBMCs. This clonotype was obtained from a woman aged 18-29 years in good health and CMV-seronegative.

The DNA of the CDR3 is TGTGCCAGCAGGGGAAGGGGAGGCACTGAAGCTTTCTTT. Encoded protein: CASRGRGGTEAFF. The rearrangement joins TRBV7-2 to TRBJ1-1; tentatively, D is TRBD1 (5 bases). Per germline, CDR1 SGHTA and CDR2 FQGNSA. Trimming took 6 bases from V and 4 from J, leaving 12 bases between them. The CDR3 covers 13 residues.